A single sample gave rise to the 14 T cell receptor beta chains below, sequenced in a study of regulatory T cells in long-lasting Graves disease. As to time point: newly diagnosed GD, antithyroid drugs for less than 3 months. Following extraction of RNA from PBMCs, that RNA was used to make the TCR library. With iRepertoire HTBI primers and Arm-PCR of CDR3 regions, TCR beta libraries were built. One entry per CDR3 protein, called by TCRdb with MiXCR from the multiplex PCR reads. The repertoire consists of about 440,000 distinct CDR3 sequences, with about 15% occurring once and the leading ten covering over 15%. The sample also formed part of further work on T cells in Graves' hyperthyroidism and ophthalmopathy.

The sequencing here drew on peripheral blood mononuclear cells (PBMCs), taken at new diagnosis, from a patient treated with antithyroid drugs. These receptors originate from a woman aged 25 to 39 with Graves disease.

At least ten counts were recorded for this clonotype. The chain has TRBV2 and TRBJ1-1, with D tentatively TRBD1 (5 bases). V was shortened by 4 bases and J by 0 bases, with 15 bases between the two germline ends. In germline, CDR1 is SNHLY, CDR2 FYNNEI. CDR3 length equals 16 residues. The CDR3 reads CASSGTSGLLNTEAFF. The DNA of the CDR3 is TGTGCCAGCAGTGGAACCTCGGGGCTTTTGAACACTGAAGCTTTCTTT.

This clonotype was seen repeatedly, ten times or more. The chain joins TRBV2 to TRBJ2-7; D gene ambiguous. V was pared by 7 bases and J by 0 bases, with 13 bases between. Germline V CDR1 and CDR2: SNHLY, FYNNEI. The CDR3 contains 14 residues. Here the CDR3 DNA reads TGTGCCAGCACCGCGAGCGAGGACTCCTACGAGCAGTACTTC. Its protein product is CASTASEDSYEQYF. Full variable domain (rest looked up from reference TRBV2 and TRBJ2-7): EPEVTQTPSHQVTQMGQEVILRCVPISNHLYFYWYRQILGQKVEFLVSFYNNEISEKSEIFDDQFSVERPDGSNFTLKIRSTKLEDSAMYFCASTASEDSYEQYFGPGTRLTVT.

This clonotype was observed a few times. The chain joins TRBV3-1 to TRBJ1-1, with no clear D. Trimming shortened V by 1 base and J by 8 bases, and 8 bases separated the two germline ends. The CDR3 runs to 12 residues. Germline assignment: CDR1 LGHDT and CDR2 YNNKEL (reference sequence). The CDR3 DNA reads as TGTGCCAGCAGCCAAGCCCCCGCCGAAGCTTTCTTT. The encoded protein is CASSQAPAEAFF.

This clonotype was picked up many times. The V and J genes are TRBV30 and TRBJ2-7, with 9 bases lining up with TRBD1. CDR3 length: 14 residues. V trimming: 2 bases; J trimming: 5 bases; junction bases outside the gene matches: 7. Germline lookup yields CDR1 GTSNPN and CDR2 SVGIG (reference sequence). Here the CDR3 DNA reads TGTGCCTGGAGTCAACCGGGACAGGGAGACGAGCAGTACTTC. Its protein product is CAWSQPGQGDEQYF.

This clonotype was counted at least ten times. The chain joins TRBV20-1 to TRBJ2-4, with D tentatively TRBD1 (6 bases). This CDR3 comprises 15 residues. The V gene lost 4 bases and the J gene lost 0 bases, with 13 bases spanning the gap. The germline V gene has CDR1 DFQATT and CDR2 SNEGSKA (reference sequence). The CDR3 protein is CSATRGQLAKNIQYF. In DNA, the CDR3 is TGCAGTGCTACCAGGGGCCAATTAGCCAAAAACATTCAGTACTTC.

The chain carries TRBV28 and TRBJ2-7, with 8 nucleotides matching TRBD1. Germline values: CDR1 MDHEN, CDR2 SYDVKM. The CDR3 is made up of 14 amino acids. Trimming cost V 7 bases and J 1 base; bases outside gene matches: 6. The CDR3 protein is CASKRQGISYEQYF. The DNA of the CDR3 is TGTGCCAGCAAGAGACAGGGGATTTCCTACGAGCAGTACTTC.

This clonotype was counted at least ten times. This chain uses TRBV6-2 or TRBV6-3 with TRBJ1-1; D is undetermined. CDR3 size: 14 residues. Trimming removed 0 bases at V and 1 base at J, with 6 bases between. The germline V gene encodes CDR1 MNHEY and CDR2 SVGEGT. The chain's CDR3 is CASSYSFRNTEAFF. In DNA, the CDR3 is TGTGCCAGCAGTTACTCGTTCCGGAACACTGAAGCTTTCTTT.

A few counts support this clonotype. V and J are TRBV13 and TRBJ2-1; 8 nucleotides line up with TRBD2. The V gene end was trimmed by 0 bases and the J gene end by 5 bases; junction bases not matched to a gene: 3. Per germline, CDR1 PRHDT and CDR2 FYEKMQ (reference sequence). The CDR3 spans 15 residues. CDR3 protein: CASSLGLAEDNEQFF. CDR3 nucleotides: TGTGCCAGCAGCTTAGGACTAGCGGAGGACAATGAGCAGTTCTTC. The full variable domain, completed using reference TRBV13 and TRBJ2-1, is AAGVIQSPRHLIKEKRETATLKCYPIPRHDTVYWYQQGPGQDPQFLISFYEKMQSDKGSIPDRFSAQQFSDYHSELNMSSLELGDSALYFCASSLGLAEDNEQFFGPGTRLTVL.

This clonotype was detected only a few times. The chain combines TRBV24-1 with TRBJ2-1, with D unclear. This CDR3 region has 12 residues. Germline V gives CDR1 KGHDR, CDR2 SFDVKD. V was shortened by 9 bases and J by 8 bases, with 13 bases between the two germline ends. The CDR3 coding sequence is TGTGCCACCGGGTTGAGGACCGATGAGCAGTTCTTC. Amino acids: CATGLRTDEQFF.

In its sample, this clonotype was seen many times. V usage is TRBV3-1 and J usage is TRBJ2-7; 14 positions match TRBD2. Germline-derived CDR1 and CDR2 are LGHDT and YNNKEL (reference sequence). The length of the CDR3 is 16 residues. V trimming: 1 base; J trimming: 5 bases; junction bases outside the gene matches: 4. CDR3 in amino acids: CASSQVGGLAGDEQYF. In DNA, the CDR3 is TGTGCCAGCAGCCAAGTTGGGGGACTAGCGGGAGACGAGCAGTACTTC.

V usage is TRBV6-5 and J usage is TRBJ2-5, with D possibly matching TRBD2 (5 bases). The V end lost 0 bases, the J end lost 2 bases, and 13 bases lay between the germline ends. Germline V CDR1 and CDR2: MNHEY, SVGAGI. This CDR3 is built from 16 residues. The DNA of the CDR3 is TGTGCCAGCAGTTACTCTGGGGTCGGGGATCAAGAGACCCAGTACTTC. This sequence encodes CASSYSGVGDQETQYF.

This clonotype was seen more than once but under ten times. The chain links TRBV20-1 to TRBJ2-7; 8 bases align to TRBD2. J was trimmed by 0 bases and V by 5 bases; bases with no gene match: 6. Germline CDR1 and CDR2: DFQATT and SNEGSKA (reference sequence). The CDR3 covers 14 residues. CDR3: CSAPREASSYEQYF. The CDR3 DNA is TGCAGTGCTCCGCGGGAGGCGAGCTCCTACGAGCAGTACTTC.

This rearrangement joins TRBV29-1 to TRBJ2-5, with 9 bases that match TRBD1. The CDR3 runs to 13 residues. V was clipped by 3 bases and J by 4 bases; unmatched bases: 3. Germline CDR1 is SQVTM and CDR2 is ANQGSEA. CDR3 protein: CSVDEDRGETQYF. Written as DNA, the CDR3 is TGCAGCGTTGACGAGGACAGGGGAGAGACCCAGTACTTC.

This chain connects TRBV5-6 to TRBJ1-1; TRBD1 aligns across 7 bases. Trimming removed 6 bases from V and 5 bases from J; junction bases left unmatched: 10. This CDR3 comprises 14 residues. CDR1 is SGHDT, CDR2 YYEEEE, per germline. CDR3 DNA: TGTGCCAGCACCCTAGACCCGGGACAGACTGAAGCTTTCTTT. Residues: CASTLDPGQTEAFF.